Following are 6 T cell receptor beta chains from one sample sequenced in a study of human T cells and chemical hapten exposure. TCRdb re-called the RACE reads through MiXCR, storing one row per CDR3 protein. The sample carries some 45,000 distinct CDR3 sequences, more than 8.5% recorded once. As to time point: patch test 2, 6 weeks after DPC sensitization. Treatment: therapeutic diphenylcyclopropenone sensitization with weekly scalp DPC. The source material was whole blood, sampled in connection with sensitization to the hapten diphenylcyclopropenone (DPC). The source is a woman aged 40 to 50 with alopecia areata. Some clones in this sample may be carry-over from other donors' samples.

This clonotype is labeled as medium-sized. The V call is TRBV19, the J call TRBJ1-5; D unclear. The CDR3 length is 13 residues. In germline, CDR1 is LNHDA, CDR2 SQIVND (reference sequence). V dropped 5 bases and J dropped 7 bases, with 12 bases sitting between them. The DNA for the CDR3 is TGTGCCAGTAGTTTGGTCCCTAGGCAGCCCCAGCATTTT. It translates to CASSLVPRQPQHF.

This clonotype was found many times. This rearrangement joins TRBV5-1 to TRBJ1-1; unclear D gene. Per germline, CDR1 SGHRS and CDR2 YFSETQ. Trimming pared 0 bases from V and 0 bases from J, leaving 12 bases between. The CDR3 loop spans 16 amino acids. The CDR3, as DNA: TGCGCCAGCAGCTTGGCCTCTCTGAGTATGAACACTGAAGCTTTCTTT. Translation: CASSLASLSMNTEAFF.

This clonotype has just one count. Since no conserved phenylalanine or tryptophan closes the CDR3, a read error is the likely cause. This chain uses TRBV7-8 with TRBJ2-1; D is undetermined. The V gene's germline CDR1 is SGHVS and CDR2 FQNEAQ. The CDR3 contains 13 residues. The ends were cut back, 5 bases at V and 2 bases at J, with 7 bases in the middle. The CDR3 spells CASSPPPYNEQFI. Here the CDR3 DNA reads TGTGCCAGCAGCCCCCCCCCCTACAATGAGCAGTTCATC.

This clonotype has ten or more counts. This chain links TRBV7-2 with TRBJ2-5, with 8 bases identical to TRBD1. This CDR3 comprises 15 residues. Germline CDR1 is SGHTA and CDR2 is FQGNSA. J gave up 5 bases and V 6 bases, and 11 bases lay outside the gene matches. DNA for the CDR3: TGTGCCAGCAGAGCTACAGGGGGTATTGGGGAGACCCAGTACTTC. Protein product: CASRATGGIGETQYF.

This clonotype was found many times. This chain uses TRBV6-5 with TRBJ1-5; D is uncertain. Between the trimmed V and J ends, which lost 4 bases and 2 bases, there was a span of 6 bases. Germline assignment: CDR1 MNHEY and CDR2 SVGAGI. This CDR3 spans 13 amino acids. The CDR3 bases are TGTGCCAGCAGTTCCGACGGCAATCAGCCCCAGCATTTT. Its translation: CASSSDGNQPQHF.

The CDR3 reads CASSSRQGVGASYGYTF. The CDR3 DNA follows: TGTGCCAGCAGTTCCCGACAGGGAGTCGGAGCAAGCTATGGCTACACCTTC. This chain links TRBV27 with TRBJ1-2; TRBD1 agrees at 7 bases. There are 17 residues in the CDR3. Germline assignment: CDR1 MNHEY and CDR2 SMNVEV (reference sequence). V trimming: 4 bases; J trimming: 4 bases; junction bases outside the gene matches: 15.